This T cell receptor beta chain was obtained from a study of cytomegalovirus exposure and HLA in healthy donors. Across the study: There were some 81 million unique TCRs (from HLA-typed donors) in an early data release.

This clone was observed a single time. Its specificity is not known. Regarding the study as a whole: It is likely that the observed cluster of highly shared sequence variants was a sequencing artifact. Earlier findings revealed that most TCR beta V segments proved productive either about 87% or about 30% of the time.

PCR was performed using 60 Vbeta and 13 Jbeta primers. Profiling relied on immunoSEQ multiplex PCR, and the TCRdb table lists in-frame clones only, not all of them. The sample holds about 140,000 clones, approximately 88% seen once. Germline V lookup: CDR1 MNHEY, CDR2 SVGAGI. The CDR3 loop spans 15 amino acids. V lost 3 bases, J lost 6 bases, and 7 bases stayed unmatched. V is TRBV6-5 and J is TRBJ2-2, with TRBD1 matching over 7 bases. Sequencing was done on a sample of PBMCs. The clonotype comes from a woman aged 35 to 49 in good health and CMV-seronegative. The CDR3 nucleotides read TGTGCCAGCAGTTATTTGAGGGGGCGTGCCGGGGAGCTGTTTTTT. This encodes CASSYLRGRAGELFF.